These 4 T cell receptor beta chains came from one sample sequenced in a study of T cells in Graves' hyperthyroidism and ophthalmopathy. Amplified TCR beta CDR3 regions derived from RNA transcripts. Researchers ran a first-round RT-PCR on the TCR CDR3 using the HTBI primer set. TCRdb re-called the multiplex PCR reads through MiXCR, storing one row per CDR3 protein. The data show under 800,000 distinct CDR3 sequences, 11% to 15% seen once. Input material: blood. The receptors were gathered from a young woman with Graves' hyperthyroidism.

The rearrangement links TRBV19 to TRBJ2-7; D could derive from TRBD1 or TRBD2 (5 bases each). Germline V lookup: CDR1 LNHDA, CDR2 SQIVND (reference sequence). Trimming cost V 3 bases and J 4 bases, with 13 bases left between them. The CDR3 is 14 amino acids. The CDR3 DNA sequence: TGTGCCAGTAGTATTCCAGGGAAGCGGTACGAGCAGTACTTC. Translated: CASSIPGKRYEQYF.

This clonotype was counted ten times or more. The gene calls are TRBV11-1 and TRBJ2-1; TRBD2 aligns across 8 bases. V lost 3 bases to trimming and J lost 3 bases; unmatched junction nucleotides: 10. The germline V gene has CDR1 SGHAT and CDR2 FQDESV (reference sequence). The CDR3 is 17 residues long. CDR3 coding DNA: TGTGCCAGCAGCTTCCGCTCCGGACTAGCTTTCTACAATGAGCAGTTCTTC. Translating gives CASSFRSGLAFYNEQFF.

As to this clonotype: The conserved phenylalanine or tryptophan normally closing the CDR3 is absent here, so this likely arose from a read error. The chain employs TRBV5-8 and TRBJ2-1, with 7 nucleotides matching TRBD1. The CDR3 has 16 amino acids. Germline trimming cut 5 bases from V and 0 bases from J; bases unmatched to any gene: 8. Germline lookup yields CDR1 SGHTS and CDR2 YDEGEE. This CDR3 reads CASRRLQGSSYNEQFV. The CDR3 DNA reads as TGTGCCAGCAGACGCCTACAGGGGAGCTCCTACAATGAGCAGTTCGTC.

This clonotype was observed many times. CDR3: CASRTSGSSDTQYF. CDR3 in DNA: TGTGCCAGCAGGACTAGCGGGAGTTCAGATACGCAGTATTTT. The chain recombines TRBV13 with TRBJ2-3; 12 bases map to TRBD2. The CDR3 runs 14 residues. J was trimmed by 4 bases and V by 6 bases; bases with no gene match: 2. Per germline, CDR1 PRHDT and CDR2 FYEKMQ (reference sequence).